Each of the 11 T cell receptor beta chains below was sequenced from the same sample in a study of CD8+ T cells in alopecia areata. Extraction of RNA preceded its reverse transcription into cDNA, which served as the sequencing template. Produced via immunoSEQ multiplex PCR; TCRdb's table is partial and in-frame only. The table shows approximately 210,000 clones, with under 80% occurring only once. Treatment specified: oral pan-JAK inhibitor, 5-10 mg twice daily. The starting material was CD4+ T cells sorted from blood, obtained at week 49, from a patient treated with tofacitinib. These receptors were collected from a human donor with alopecia areata.

V is TRBV29-1 and J is TRBJ1-4; TRBD1 is a possible D gene (5 bases). Per germline, CDR1 SQVTM and CDR2 ANQGSEA. Trimming stripped 5 bases from V and 7 bases from J, with 11 bases between. This CDR3 region has 12 residues. CDR3 region: CSVKGQGEKLFF. CDR3 nucleotide sequence: TGCAGCGTTAAGGGTCAGGGTGAAAAACTGTTTTTT.

This clone was seen a handful of times. The gene calls are TRBV19 and TRBJ2-3; 8 bases line up with TRBD1. CDR1 is LNHDA, CDR2 SQIVND, per germline (reference sequence). The length of the CDR3 is 14 residues. V was clipped by 5 bases and J by 4 bases; unmatched bases: 5. The CDR3 region is CASSPGDRPDTQYF. The CDR3 DNA is TGTGCCAGTAGTCCGGGGGACAGGCCAGATACGCAGTATTTT.

The chain carries TRBV5-1 and TRBJ2-3, with D tentatively TRBD1 (6 bases). The germline V gene encodes CDR1 SGHRS and CDR2 YFSETQ. V gave up 0 bases and J gave up 1 base, with 12 bases separating them. The CDR3 has 16 residues. The CDR3 here is CASSLAWRQGTDTQYF. The CDR3 DNA reads TGCGCCAGCAGCTTGGCTTGGCGACAGGGCACAGATACGCAGTATTTT.

This clone is a singleton in its sample. This chain links TRBV15 with TRBJ2-6; D uncertain. This CDR3 spans 15 amino acids. Germline V CDR1 and CDR2: LNHNV, YYDKDF (reference sequence). The ends were cut back, 4 bases at V and 2 bases at J, with 9 bases in the middle. The CDR3 DNA follows: TGTGCCACCAGCACAGGTTCCACTGGGGCCAACGTCCTGACTTTC. Its protein is CATSTGSTGANVLTF. Drawing the rest from reference TRBV15 and TRBJ2-6, the complete variable domain is DAMVIQNPRYQVTQFGKPVTLSCSQTLNHNVMYWYQQKSSQAPKLLFHYYDKDFNNEADTPDNFQSRRPNTSFCFLDIRSPGLGDTAMYLCATSTGSTGANVLTFGAGSRLTVL.

This clone is a singleton in its sample. The chain recombines TRBV23-1 with TRBJ1-2, with TRBD1 identical over 7 bases. TRBV23-1 is annotated as an ORF whose role is uncertain. The length of the CDR3 is 15 residues. V shed 3 bases, J shed 4 bases, and the junction held 8 bases outside the gene matches. Here the CDR3 reads CASSHEGQKSYGYTF. The CDR3 DNA sequence: TGCGCCAGCAGTCATGAGGGACAGAAATCCTATGGCTACACCTTC.

This clone occurred a few times. This chain connects TRBV5-8 to TRBJ2-2, with D perhaps matching TRBD1 or TRBD2 (5 bases each). The CDR3 has 13 amino acids. Trimming pared 4 bases from V and 7 bases from J, leaving 11 bases between. Germline loops: CDR1 SGHTS, CDR2 YDEGEE. Here the CDR3 DNA reads TGTGCCAGCAGCCCGGGACCTAGCGGGGAGCTGTTTTTT. It specifies CASSPGPSGELFF.

The rearrangement uses TRBV29-1 and TRBJ2-1; TRBD2 matches 10 bases. The length of the CDR3 is 14 residues. V trimming: 7 bases; J trimming: 7 bases; junction bases outside the gene matches: 10. CDR1 is SQVTM and CDR2 is ANQGSEA in the germline V gene. For the CDR3, the DNA is TGCAGCGACCTAGCGGGGGCTCCGGGTAATGAGCAGTTCTTC. Translation: CSDLAGAPGNEQFF.

The J gene is TRBJ2-3, the V gene TRBV5-6; 8 bases line up with TRBD2. The ends lost 2 bases at V and 4 bases at J; junction bases unmatched: 3. The CDR3 loop spans 14 amino acids. Germline CDR1 SGHDT, CDR2 YYEEEE. The CDR3 DNA sequence: TGTGCCAGCAGCTTCTTCGGGGGGGCAGATACGCAGTATTTT. It yields the protein CASSFFGGADTQYF.

V and J are TRBV4-3 and TRBJ2-7; no firm D call. V was cut by 0 bases and J by 4 bases, with 7 bases left in between. Looked up from germline, CDR1 is LGHNA and CDR2 is YSLEER. The CDR3 has 13 amino acids. The CDR3 DNA reads as TGCGCCAGCAGCCAAGAGAGGTGGTACGAGCAGTACTTC. Amino acid sequence: CASSQERWYEQYF.

The CDR3 region has the DNA TGCAGTGCTGGGGCTCTATCCCTCCACTTT. Translation: CSAGALSLHF. J is TRBJ1-6 and V is TRBV20-1; TRBD1 might be the D (5 bases). The CDR3 consists of 10 residues. Trimming took 5 bases from V and 14 from J, leaving 10 bases between them. Germline V lookup: CDR1 DFQATT, CDR2 SNEGSKA (reference sequence).

CDR3 region: CSVADRDPTWWAFF. The DNA for the CDR3 is TGCAGCGTCGCCGACAGAGACCCGACATGGTGGGCTTTCTTT. The chain is built from TRBV29-1 and TRBJ1-1, with D maybe TRBD1 (5 bases). The germline V and J ends were trimmed by 6 bases and 11 bases, with 25 bases remaining between them. CDR1 is SQVTM and CDR2 is ANQGSEA in the germline V gene. This CDR3 is 14 amino acids long.